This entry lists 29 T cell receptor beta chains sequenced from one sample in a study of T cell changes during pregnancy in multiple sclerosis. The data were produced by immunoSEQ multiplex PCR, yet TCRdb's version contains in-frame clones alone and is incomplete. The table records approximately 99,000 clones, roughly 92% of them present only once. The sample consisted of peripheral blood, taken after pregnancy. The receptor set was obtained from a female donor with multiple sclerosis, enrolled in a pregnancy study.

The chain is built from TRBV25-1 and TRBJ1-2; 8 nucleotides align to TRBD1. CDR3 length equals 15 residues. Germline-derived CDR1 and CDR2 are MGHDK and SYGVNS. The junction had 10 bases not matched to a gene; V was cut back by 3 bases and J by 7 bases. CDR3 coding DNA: TGTGCCAGCAGTGACGTACAGGGGGTGTCCCTTGGCTACACCTTC. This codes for CASSDVQGVSLGYTF.

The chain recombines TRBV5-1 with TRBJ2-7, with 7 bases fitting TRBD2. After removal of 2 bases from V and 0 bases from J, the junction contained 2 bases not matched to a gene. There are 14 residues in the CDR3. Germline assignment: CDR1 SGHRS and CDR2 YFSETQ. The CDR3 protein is CASSLGGSSYEQYF. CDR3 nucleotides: TGCGCCAGCAGCTTAGGCGGGAGCTCCTACGAGCAGTACTTC.

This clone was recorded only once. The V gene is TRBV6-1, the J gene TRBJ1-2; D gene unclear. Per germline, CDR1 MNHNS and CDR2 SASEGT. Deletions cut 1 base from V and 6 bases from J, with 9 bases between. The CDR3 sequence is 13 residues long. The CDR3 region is CASSEEEGNGYTF. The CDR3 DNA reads TGTGCCAGCAGTGAAGAGGAGGGAAATGGCTACACCTTC.

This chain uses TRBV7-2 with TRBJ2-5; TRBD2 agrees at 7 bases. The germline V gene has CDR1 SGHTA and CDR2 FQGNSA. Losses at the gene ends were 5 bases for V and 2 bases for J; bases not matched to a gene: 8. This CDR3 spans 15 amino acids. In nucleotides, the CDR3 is TGTGCCAGCAGCGGGCAGGTGGGGGGGCAAGAGACCCAGTACTTC. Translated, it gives CASSGQVGGQETQYF.

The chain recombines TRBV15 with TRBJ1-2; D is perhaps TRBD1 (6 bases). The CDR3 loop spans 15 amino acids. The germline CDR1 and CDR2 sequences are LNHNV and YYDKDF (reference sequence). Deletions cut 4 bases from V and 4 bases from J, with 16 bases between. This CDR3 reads CATSMTPQGIYGYTF. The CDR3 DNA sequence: TGTGCCACCAGCATGACACCACAGGGAATCTATGGCTACACCTTC.

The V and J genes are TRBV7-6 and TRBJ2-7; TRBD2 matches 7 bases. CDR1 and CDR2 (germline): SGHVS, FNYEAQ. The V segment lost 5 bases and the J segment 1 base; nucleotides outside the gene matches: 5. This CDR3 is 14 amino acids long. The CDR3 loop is CASSPRETSYEQYF. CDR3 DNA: TGTGCCAGCAGCCCGCGGGAGACGTCCTACGAGCAGTACTTC.

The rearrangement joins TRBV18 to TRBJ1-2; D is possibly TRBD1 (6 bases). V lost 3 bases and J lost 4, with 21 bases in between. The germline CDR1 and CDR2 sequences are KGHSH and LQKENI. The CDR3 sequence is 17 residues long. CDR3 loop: CASSPSWVQGISYGYTF. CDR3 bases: TGTGCCAGCTCACCTTCTTGGGTCCAGGGGATATCCTATGGCTACACCTTC.

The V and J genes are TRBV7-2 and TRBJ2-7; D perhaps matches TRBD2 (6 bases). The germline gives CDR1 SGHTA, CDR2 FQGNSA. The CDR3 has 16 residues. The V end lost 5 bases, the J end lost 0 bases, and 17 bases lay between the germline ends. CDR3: CASSPWARGNSYEQYF. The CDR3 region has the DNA TGTGCCAGCAGCCCCTGGGCGCGCGGGAACTCCTACGAGCAGTACTTC.

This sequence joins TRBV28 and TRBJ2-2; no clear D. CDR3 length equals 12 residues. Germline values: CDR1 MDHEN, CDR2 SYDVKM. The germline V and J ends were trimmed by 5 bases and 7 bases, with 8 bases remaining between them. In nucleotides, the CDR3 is TGTGCCAGCAGTCCCTTAGTCGGGGAGCTGTTTTTT. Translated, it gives CASSPLVGELFF.

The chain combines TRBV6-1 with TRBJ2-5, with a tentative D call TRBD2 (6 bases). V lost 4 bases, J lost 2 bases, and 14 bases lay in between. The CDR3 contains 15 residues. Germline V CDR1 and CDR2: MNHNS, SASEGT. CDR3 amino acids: CASSAVGTQQETQYF. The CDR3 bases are TGTGCCAGCAGTGCCGTGGGGACTCAGCAAGAGACCCAGTACTTC.

In DNA form, the CDR3 reads TGTGCCAGCAGCTTTTTCCAGGGGGCGGATGAAGCTTTCTTT. Its protein product is CASSFFQGADEAFF. The chain links TRBV7-8 to TRBJ1-1, with 8 bases that match TRBD1. The J segment lost 7 bases and the V segment lost 3 bases, leaving 7 bases of the junction unmatched. Looked up from germline, CDR1 is SGHVS and CDR2 is FQNEAQ. This CDR3 has 14 residues.

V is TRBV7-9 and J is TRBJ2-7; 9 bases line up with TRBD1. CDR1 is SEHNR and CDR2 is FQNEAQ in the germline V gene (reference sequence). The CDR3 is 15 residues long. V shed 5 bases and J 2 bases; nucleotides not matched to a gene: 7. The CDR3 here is CASSRTGGPTYEQYF. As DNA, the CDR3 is TGTGCCAGCAGCCGCACAGGGGGCCCCACCTACGAGCAGTACTTC.

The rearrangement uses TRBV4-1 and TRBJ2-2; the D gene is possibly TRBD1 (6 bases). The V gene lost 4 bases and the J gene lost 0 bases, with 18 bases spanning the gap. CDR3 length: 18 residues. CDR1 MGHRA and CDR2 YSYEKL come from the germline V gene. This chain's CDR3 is CASSPQGRRPPNTGELFF. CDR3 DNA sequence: TGCGCCAGCAGCCCCCAGGGGCGTCGGCCACCGAACACCGGGGAGCTGTTTTTT.

The CDR3 is CASSLEGAGTEAFF. Written as DNA, the CDR3 is TGTGCCAGCAGTTTGGAAGGGGCGGGGACTGAAGCTTTCTTT. The chain joins TRBV28 to TRBJ1-1; D may be TRBD1 (5 bases). The CDR3 is made up of 14 amino acids. With 3 bases removed from V and 5 bases from J, the gap between germline ends came to 13 bases. Per germline, CDR1 MDHEN and CDR2 SYDVKM.

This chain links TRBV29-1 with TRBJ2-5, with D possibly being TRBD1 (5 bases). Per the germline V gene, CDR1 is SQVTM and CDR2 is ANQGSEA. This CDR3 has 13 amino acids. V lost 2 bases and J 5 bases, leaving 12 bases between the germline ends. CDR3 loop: CSVERGPGETQYF. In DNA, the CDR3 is TGCAGCGTTGAAAGGGGTCCGGGTGAGACCCAGTACTTC.

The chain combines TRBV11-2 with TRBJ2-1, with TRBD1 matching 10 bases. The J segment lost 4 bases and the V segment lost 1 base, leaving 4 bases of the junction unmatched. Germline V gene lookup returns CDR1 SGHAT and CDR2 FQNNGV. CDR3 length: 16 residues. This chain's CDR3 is CASSLGPGQGYNEQFF. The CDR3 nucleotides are TGTGCCAGCAGCTTAGGCCCGGGACAGGGGTACAATGAGCAGTTCTTC.

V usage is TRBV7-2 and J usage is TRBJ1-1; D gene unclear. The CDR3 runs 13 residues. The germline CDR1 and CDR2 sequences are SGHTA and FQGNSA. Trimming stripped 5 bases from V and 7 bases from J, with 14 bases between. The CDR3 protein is CASSAPGPHEAFF. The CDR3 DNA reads TGTGCCAGCAGCGCCCCAGGTCCCCATGAAGCTTTCTTT.

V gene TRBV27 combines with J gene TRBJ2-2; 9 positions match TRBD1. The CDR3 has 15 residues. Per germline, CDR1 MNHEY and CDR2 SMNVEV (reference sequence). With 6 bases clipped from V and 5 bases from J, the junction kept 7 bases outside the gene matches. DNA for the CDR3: TGTGCCAGCAGATCAGACAGGGGGGGGACCGGGGAGCTGTTTTTT. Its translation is CASRSDRGGTGELFF.

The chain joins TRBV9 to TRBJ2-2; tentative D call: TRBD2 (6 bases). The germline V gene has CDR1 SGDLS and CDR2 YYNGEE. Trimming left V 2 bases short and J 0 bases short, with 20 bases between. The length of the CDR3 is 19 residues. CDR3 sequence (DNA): TGTGCCAGCAGCGTCTCCCGGGACTCCTTTAACCCGAACACCGGGGAGCTGTTTTTT. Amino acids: CASSVSRDSFNPNTGELFF.

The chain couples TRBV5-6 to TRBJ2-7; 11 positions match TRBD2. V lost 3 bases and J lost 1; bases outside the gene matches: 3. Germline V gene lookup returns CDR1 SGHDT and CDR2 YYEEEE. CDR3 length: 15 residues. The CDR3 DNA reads TGTGCCAGCAGCTGGGGGACTAGCGGTTCCTACGAGCAGTACTTC. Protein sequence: CASSWGTSGSYEQYF.

CDR3 bases: TGCAGCGTTGAGAGGATTACGCAGTATTTT. Encoded protein: CSVERITQYF. This chain joins TRBV29-1 and TRBJ2-3; unclear D gene. Germline CDR1 and CDR2: SQVTM and ANQGSEA. This CDR3 region has 10 residues. With 3 bases removed from V and 8 bases from J, the gap between germline ends came to 6 bases.

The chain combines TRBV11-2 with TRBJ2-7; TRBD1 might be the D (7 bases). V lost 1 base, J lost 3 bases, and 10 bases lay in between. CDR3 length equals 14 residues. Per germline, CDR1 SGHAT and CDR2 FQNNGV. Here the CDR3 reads CASSLARGVYEQYF. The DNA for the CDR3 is TGTGCCAGCAGCTTAGCCAGGGGGGTCTACGAGCAGTACTTC.

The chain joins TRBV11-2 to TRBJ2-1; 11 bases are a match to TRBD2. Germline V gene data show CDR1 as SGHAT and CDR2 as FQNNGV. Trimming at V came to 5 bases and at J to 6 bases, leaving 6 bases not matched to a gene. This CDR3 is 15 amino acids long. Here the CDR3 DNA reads TGTGCCAGCAGCCCGGGACTAGCGGTTTTCAATGAGCAGTTCTTC. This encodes CASSPGLAVFNEQFF.

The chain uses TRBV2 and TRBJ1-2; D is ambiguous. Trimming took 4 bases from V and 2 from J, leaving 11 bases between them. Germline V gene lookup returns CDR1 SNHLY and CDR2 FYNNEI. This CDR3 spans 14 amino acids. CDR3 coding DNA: TGTGCCAGCAGTGTGGGCAGATTAAACTATGGCTACACCTTC. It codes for CASSVGRLNYGYTF.

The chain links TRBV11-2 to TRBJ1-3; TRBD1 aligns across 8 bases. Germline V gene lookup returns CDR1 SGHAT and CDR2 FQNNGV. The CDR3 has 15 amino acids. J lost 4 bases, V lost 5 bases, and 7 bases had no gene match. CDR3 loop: CASSPAGGTGNTIYF. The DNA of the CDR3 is TGTGCCAGCAGCCCAGCAGGGGGCACGGGAAACACCATATATTTT.

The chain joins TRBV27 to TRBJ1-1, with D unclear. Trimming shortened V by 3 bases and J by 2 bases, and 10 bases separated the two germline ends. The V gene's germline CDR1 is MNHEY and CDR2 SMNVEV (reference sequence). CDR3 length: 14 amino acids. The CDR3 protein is CASSFGAGNTEAFF. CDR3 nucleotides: TGTGCCAGCAGTTTCGGCGCGGGCAACACTGAAGCTTTCTTT.

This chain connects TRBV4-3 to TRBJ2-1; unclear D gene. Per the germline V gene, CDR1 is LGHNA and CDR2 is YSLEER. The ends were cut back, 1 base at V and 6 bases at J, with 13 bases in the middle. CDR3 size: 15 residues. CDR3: CASSQVSYPINEQFF. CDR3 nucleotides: TGCGCCAGCAGCCAAGTTAGCTATCCCATCAATGAGCAGTTCTTC.

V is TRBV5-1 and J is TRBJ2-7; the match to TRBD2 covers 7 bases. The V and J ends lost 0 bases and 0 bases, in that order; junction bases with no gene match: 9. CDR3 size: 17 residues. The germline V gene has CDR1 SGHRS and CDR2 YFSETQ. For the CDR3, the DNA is TGCGCCAGCAGCTTGGAATCAGCGGGGATAAGCTCCTACGAGCAGTACTTC. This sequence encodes CASSLESAGISSYEQYF.

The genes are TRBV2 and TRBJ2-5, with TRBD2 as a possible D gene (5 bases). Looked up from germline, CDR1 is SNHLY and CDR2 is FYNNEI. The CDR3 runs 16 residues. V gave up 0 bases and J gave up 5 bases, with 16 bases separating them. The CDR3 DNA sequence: TGTGCCAGCAGTGAAGCAAGTACGGGGTATGGCGAGACCCAGTACTTC. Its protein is CASSEASTGYGETQYF.